The next 15 T cell receptor beta chains were all read from a single sample in a study of regulatory T cells in long-lasting Graves disease (dated by TCRdb to the early 2020s). Libraries were prepared through multiplex PCR. Data came from an Illumina HiSeq 4000. iRepertoire HTBI primers and Arm-PCR amplification of CDR3 regions were used to construct TCR beta libraries. TCRdb ran its own pipeline on the public reads, namely fastp trimming at Q25 and MiXCR clone calling, and kept in-frame beta chains. Duplicate CDR3 protein sequences are folded into a single record with the most common DNA and genes. This sample lists 400,000 to 450,000 distinct CDR3 sequences; about a quarter were detected once. Together, the top ten hold 26% of the sample. The time point label, as the study defines it: persistent/refractory GD, antithyroid drugs over 5 years with positive TRAb. For both TCR sequencing and RNA sequencing, RNA was extracted from PBMCs in TRIzol.

The sample consisted of peripheral blood mononuclear cells (PBMCs), taken when the disease was refractory, from a patient treated with antithyroid drugs. These receptors were taken from a female donor with Graves disease.

This clonotype was seen more than once but under ten times. The chain is built from TRBV29-1 and TRBJ2-7; perhaps TRBD2 as D (6 bases). Trimming shortened V by 3 bases and J by 11 bases, and 17 bases separated the two germline ends. Germline V lookup: CDR1 SQVTM, CDR2 ANQGSEA. CDR3 length: 12 residues. Written as DNA, the CDR3 is TGCAGCGTTGAGGGTGGGAGGTCGGGGAAGTACTTC. This translates into CSVEGGRSGKYF.

The chain employs TRBV5-4 and TRBJ2-4; 12 bases match TRBD1. This CDR3 has 16 residues. Germline V lookup: CDR1 SGHNT, CDR2 YYREEE (reference sequence). Trimming removed 7 bases from V and 5 bases from J; junction bases left unmatched: 10. This chain's CDR3 is CASGTGGAVVENIQYF. Written as DNA, the CDR3 is TGTGCCAGCGGGACAGGGGGCGCGGTGGTTGAAAACATTCAGTACTTC.

This clonotype appeared many times. This sequence joins TRBV3-1 and TRBJ2-4; TRBD2 is a possible D gene (6 bases). The CDR3 totals 15 residues. Trimming shortened V by 4 bases and J by 7 bases, and 17 bases separated the two germline ends. Germline V gene sequence: CDR1 LGHDT, CDR2 YNNKEL (reference sequence). The CDR3 DNA reads TGTGCCAGCAGCCTCTTGGGAGCGGGTGTCAACATTCAGTACTTC. Its translation is CASSLLGAGVNIQYF.

With respect to this clonotype: This may stem from a read error, because a much larger clone lies one nucleotide away. The conserved final phenylalanine or tryptophan is absent from the CDR3, which likely points to a read error. This chain uses TRBV6-1 with TRBJ2-7; TRBD1 might be the D (5 bases). Germline CDR1 MNHNS, CDR2 SASEGT. The germline V and J ends were trimmed by 11 bases and 3 bases, with 17 bases remaining between them. This CDR3 comprises 13 residues. The CDR3 bases are TGTGCCGGGCGTAGGGGAATTAACTACGAGCAGTACCTC. Encoded protein: CAGRRGINYEQYL.

This clonotype was recorded at least ten times. This chain connects TRBV12-3 or TRBV12-4 to TRBJ2-7; the match to TRBD1 covers 7 bases. J gave up 6 bases and V 4 bases, and 12 bases lay outside the gene matches. CDR3 length: 15 amino acids. CDR3 DNA: TGTGCCAGCAGTTCAACAGGGGCGAGCAATCTCGAGCAGTACTTC. Translating it yields CASSSTGASNLEQYF.

There are many counts of this clonotype. The chain has TRBV3-1 and TRBJ1-1; D is perhaps TRBD1 (6 bases). This CDR3 comprises 15 residues. V shed 2 bases and J shed 4 bases, with 14 bases lying between them. Looked up from germline, CDR1 is LGHDT and CDR2 is YNNKEL (reference sequence). The CDR3 spells CASSQSTPGVTEAFF. The CDR3 DNA reads as TGTGCCAGCAGCCAAAGTACACCAGGGGTCACTGAAGCTTTCTTT.

This clonotype was detected only a few times. The J gene is TRBJ1-1, the V gene TRBV29-1; D not resolved. Germline-derived CDR1 and CDR2 are SQVTM and ANQGSEA. The CDR3 is 13 residues long. V dropped 7 bases and J dropped 1 base, with 13 bases sitting between them. CDR3 protein: CSAMAGTNTEAFF. In nucleotides, the CDR3 is TGCAGCGCAATGGCAGGCACGAACACTGAAGCTTTCTTT. Supplemented by reference TRBV29-1 and TRBJ1-1, the full variable domain reads SAVISQKPSRDICQRGTSLTIQCQVDSQVTMMFWYRQQPGQSLTLIATANQGSEATYESGFVIDKFPISRPNLTFSTLTVSNMSPEDSSIYLCSAMAGTNTEAFFGQGTRLTVV.

The genes are TRBV6-1 and TRBJ2-7, with TRBD2 matching 15 bases. The CDR3 has 15 amino acids. CDR1 is MNHNS, CDR2 SASEGT, per germline. J was trimmed by 4 bases and V by 6 bases; bases with no gene match: 4. The CDR3 DNA is TGTGCCAGCAGATCCGGGACTAGCGGGAGGTACGAGCAGTACTTC. Translation: CASRSGTSGRYEQYF.

This clonotype was seen repeatedly, ten times or more. The rearrangement uses TRBV5-1 and TRBJ1-2, with 7 bases lining up with TRBD1. The germline V gene has CDR1 SGHRS and CDR2 YFSETQ. Trimming cost V 0 bases and J 6 bases; bases outside gene matches: 11. This CDR3 has 16 residues. CDR3 DNA sequence: TGCGCCAGCAGCTTGGCCTTGCCGTCAGGGGGGCATGGCTACACCTTC. Translation gives CASSLALPSGGHGYTF. Full variable domain (rest looked up from reference TRBV5-1 and TRBJ1-2): KAGVTQTPRYLIKTRGQQVTLSCSPISGHRSVSWYQQTPGQGLQFLFEYFSETQRNKGNFPGRFSGRQFSNSRSEMNVSTLELGDSALYLCASSLALPSGGHGYTFGSGTRLTVV.

This clonotype was recorded many times. The chain carries TRBV6-5 and TRBJ2-7, with TRBD2 matching 7 bases. Germline assignment: CDR1 MNHEY and CDR2 SVGAGI. With V trimmed by 0 bases and J by 2 bases, 4 bases remained unmatched. The CDR3 is 15 amino acids. The CDR3 sequence is CASSYSGGGPYEQYF. The CDR3 DNA is TGTGCCAGCAGTTACTCGGGGGGAGGGCCCTACGAGCAGTACTTC.

A remark on this clonotype: Given a much more abundant clone one base away, this may be a read error. The rearrangement uses TRBV12-3 or TRBV12-4 and TRBJ1-5; D is undetermined. CDR3 length equals 15 residues. V gave up 6 bases and J gave up 5 bases, with 17 bases separating them. The CDR3 loop reads CASSLGRRLDQPQHF. As DNA, the CDR3 is TGTGCCAGCAGCCTAGGACGCCGTTTGGATCAGCCCCAGCATTTT.

This clonotype was recorded at least ten times. The chain recombines TRBV11-1 with TRBJ2-7, with TRBD1 matching over 8 bases. With V trimmed by 3 bases and J by 3 bases, 7 bases remained unmatched. This CDR3 spans 15 amino acids. CDR1 and CDR2 from the germline V gene are SGHAT and FQDESV (reference sequence). The CDR3 protein is CASSFSSGTGYEQYF. The CDR3 nucleotides are TGTGCCAGCAGCTTTTCCTCAGGGACAGGCTACGAGCAGTACTTC.

The chain uses TRBV20-1 and TRBJ2-7, with 13 positions matching TRBD2. Trimming removed 5 bases from V and 6 bases from J; junction bases left unmatched: 13. Per the germline V gene, CDR1 is DFQATT and CDR2 is SNEGSKA (reference sequence). The CDR3 spans 16 residues. The CDR3 loop reads CSAPPRTSGSPLEQYF. The CDR3 region has the DNA TGCAGTGCTCCGCCCCGGACTAGCGGGAGTCCCCTCGAGCAGTACTTC.

This clonotype was detected many times. J is TRBJ2-7 and V is TRBV29-1; TRBD1 might be the D (6 bases). The CDR3 consists of 14 residues. Germline values: CDR1 SQVTM, CDR2 ANQGSEA. The V gene lost 5 bases and the J gene lost 2 bases, with 16 bases spanning the gap. The CDR3, as DNA: TGCAGCGTTAGGACAGAAAATCTCCCCTACGAGCAGTACTTC. It translates to CSVRTENLPYEQYF.

This clonotype has more than one count but fewer than ten. The J gene is TRBJ1-1, the V gene TRBV30, with TRBD1 matching over 7 bases. With 4 bases clipped from V and 5 bases from J, the junction kept 4 bases outside the gene matches. Germline loops: CDR1 GTSNPN, CDR2 SVGIG (reference sequence). This CDR3 spans 12 amino acids. CDR3: CAWKGGWTEAFF. CDR3 sequence (DNA): TGTGCCTGGAAAGGGGGCTGGACTGAAGCTTTCTTT. The full variable domain, its missing parts supplied by reference TRBV30 and TRBJ1-1, is SQTIHQWPATLVQPVGSPLSLECTVEGTSNPNLYWYRQAAGRGLQLLFYSVGIGQISSEVPQNLSASRPQDRQFILSSKKLLLSDSGFYLCAWKGGWTEAFFGQGTRLTVV.